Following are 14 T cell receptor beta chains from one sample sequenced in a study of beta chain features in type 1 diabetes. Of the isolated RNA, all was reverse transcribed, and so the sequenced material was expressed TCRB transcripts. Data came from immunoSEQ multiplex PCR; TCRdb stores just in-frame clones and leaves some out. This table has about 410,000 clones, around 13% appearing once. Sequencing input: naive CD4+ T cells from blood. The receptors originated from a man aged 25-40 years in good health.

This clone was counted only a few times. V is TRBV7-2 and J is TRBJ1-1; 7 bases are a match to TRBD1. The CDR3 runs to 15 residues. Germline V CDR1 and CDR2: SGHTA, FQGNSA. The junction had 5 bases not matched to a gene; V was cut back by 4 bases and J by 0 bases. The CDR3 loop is CASSYSGGLNTEAFF. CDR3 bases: TGTGCCAGCAGCTACTCAGGGGGTCTGAACACTGAAGCTTTCTTT.

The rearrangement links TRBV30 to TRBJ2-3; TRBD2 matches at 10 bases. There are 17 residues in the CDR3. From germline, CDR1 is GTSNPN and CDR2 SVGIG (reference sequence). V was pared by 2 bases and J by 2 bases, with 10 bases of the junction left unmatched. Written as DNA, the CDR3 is TGTGCCTGGAGTCCACTAGCGGGACTATTATACACAGATACGCAGTATTTT. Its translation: CAWSPLAGLLYTDTQYF.

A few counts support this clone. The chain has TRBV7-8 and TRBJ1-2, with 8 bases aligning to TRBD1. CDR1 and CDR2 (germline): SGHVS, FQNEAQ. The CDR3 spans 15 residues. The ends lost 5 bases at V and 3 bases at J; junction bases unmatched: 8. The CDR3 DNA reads TGTGCCAGCAGCGCCCGACAGGGGTTGGACTATGGCTACACCTTC. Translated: CASSARQGLDYGYTF.

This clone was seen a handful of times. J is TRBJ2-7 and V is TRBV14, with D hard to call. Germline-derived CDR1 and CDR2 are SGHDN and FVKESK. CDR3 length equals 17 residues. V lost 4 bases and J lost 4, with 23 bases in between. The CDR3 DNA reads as TGTGCCAGCAGCCCTGGAAATGAGAAGGACCCAATTTACGAGCAGTACGTC. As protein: CASSPGNEKDPIYEQYV.

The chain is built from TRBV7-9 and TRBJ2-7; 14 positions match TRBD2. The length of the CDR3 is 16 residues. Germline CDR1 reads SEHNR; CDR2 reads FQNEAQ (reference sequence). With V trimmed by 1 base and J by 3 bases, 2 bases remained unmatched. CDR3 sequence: CASSLGGLAGDYEQYV. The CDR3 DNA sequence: TGTGCCAGCAGCTTAGGGGGACTAGCGGGAGACTACGAGCAGTACGTC.

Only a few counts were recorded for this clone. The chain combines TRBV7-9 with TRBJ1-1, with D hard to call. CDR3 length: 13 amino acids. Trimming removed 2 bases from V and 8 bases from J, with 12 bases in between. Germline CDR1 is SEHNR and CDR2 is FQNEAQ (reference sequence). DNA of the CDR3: TGTGCCAGCAGCTTATCTTCGGGAGCCGAAGCTTTCTTT. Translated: CASSLSSGAEAFF.

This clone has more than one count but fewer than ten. CDR3 residues: CASSFISGRVHNEQFF. In DNA form, the CDR3 reads TGCGCCAGCAGCTTCATCAGCGGGAGGGTCCACAATGAGCAGTTCTTC. The V call is TRBV5-1, the J call TRBJ2-1; 10 bases line up with TRBD2. The CDR3 extends over 16 amino acids. Germline trimming cut 2 bases from V and 5 bases from J; bases unmatched to any gene: 7. CDR1 SGHRS and CDR2 YFSETQ come from the germline V gene.

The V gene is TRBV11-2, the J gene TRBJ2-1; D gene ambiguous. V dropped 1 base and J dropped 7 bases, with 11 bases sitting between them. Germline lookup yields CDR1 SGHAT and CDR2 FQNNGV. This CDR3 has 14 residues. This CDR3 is CASSLGQGGNEQFF. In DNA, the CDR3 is TGTGCCAGCAGCTTAGGTCAAGGTGGGAATGAGCAGTTCTTC.

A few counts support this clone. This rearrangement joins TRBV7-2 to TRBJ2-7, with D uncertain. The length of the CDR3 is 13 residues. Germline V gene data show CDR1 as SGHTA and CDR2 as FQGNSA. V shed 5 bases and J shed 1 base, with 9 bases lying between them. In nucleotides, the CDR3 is TGTGCCAGCAGCCAGAAGGGTTCCTACGAGCAGTACTTC. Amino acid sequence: CASSQKGSYEQYF.

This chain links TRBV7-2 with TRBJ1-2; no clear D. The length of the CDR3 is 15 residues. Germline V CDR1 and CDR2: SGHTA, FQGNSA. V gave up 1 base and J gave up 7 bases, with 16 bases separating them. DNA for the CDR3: TGTGCCAGCAGCTTAGTAGCATTCGGGGAGACTGGCTACACCTTC. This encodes CASSLVAFGETGYTF.

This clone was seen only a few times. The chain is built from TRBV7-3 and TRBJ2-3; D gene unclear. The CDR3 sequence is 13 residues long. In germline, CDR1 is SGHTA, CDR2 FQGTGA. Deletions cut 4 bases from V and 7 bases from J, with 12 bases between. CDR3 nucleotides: TGTGCCAGCAGCTCTAACCTGTTGAATACGCAGTATTTT. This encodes CASSSNLLNTQYF.

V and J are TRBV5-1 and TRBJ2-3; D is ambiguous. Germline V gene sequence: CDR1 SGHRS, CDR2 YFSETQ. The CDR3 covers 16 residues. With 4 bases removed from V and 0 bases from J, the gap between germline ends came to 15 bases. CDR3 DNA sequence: TGCGCCAGCAGCCGCCCGGCCCTGGACAGCACAGATACGCAGTATTTT. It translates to CASSRPALDSTDTQYF.

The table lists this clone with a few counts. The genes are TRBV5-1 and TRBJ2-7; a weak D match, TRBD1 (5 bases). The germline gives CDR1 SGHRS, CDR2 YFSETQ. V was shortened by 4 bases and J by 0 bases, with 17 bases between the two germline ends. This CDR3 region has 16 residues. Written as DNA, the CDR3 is TGCGCCAGCAGCCATGGTATTCAGGGAAGCTCCTACGAGCAGTACTTC. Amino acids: CASSHGIQGSSYEQYF. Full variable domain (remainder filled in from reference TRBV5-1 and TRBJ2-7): KAGVTQTPRYLIKTRGQQVTLSCSPISGHRSVSWYQQTPGQGLQFLFEYFSETQRNKGNFPGRFSGRQFSNSRSEMNVSTLELGDSALYLCASSHGIQGSSYEQYFGPGTRLTVT.

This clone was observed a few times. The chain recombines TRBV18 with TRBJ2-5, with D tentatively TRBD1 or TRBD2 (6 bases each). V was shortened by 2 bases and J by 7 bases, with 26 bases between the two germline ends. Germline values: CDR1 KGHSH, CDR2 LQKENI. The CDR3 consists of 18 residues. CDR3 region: CASSPYRGRESERATQYF. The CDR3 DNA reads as TGTGCCAGCTCACCATACCGGGGGCGTGAGTCGGAAAGAGCGACCCAGTACTTC.